This T cell receptor beta chain derives from a study of CD8+CD57+ T cells in acquired aplastic anemia. TCR beta VDJ and CDR3 profiling used genomic DNA as template. In TCRdb, the reads were re-called with MiXCR into one record per CDR3 protein. The sample has around 430,000 distinct CDR3 sequences; around 30% are singletons. For this clonotype: One junction end disagrees with the germline gene, perhaps due to a read error.

Patients selected for sequencing had displayed CD8+CD57+ cell expansion by flow cytometry. The enrolled patients all had severe acquired aplastic anemia. This CDR3 region has 14 residues. The V gene's germline CDR1 is ENHRY and CDR2 SYGVKD. The chain links TRBV10-3 to TRBJ1-4; TRBD1 matches 7 bases. Sequencing was done on a sample of sorted CD4+, CD8+, or CD8+CD57+ T cells (not recorded which) from PBMCs. This receptor was taken from a human donor with aplastic anemia. CDR3: CASSYGQASEKLFF. The CDR3, as DNA: TGTGCCAGCAGTTACGGACAGGCGAGCGAAAAACTGTTTTTT.